This is a list of T cell receptor beta chains from one sample in a study of cytomegalovirus exposure and HLA in healthy donors. Method: immunoSEQ multiplex PCR; TCRdb's copy keeps in-frame clones and lacks some. The sample yields approximately 100,000 clones, 65% to 75% seen once. The sample was PBMCs. The receptors were gathered from a man aged 35-49 years in good health and CMV-seropositive. CDR3s include the opening cysteine and the closing phenylalanine or tryptophan. Fields, in order: J gene, V gene, CDR3 protein.

J: TRBJ1-5; V: TRBV2; CDR3: CASSEAPGRNQPQHF
J: TRBJ1-1; V: TRBV7-9; CDR3: CASSGMSGTEAFF
J: TRBJ1-1; V: TRBV7-6; CDR3: CASSATGREAFF
J: TRBJ2-1; V: TRBV4-2; CDR3: CASSQGEGQGFNEQFF
J: TRBJ2-2; V: TRBV9; CDR3: CASSALLAGDPTGELFF
J: TRBJ2-7; V: TRBV29-1; CDR3: CSVLGLIHEQYF
J: TRBJ2-5; V: TRBV25-1; CDR3: CASSSLSSGRETQYF
J: TRBJ1-2; V: TRBV4-1; CDR3: CASSQGTGNYGYTF
J: TRBJ2-7; V: TRBV5-1; CDR3: CASSSTSGSVYEQYF
J: TRBJ1-2; V: TRBV7-8; CDR3: CASSWKGGGAYGYTF
J: TRBJ1-1; V: TRBV19; CDR3: CASSWATEAFF
J: TRBJ2-3; V: TRBV7-9; CDR3: CASSLTAGDTQYF
J: TRBJ2-7; V: TRBV2; CDR3: CASSVRDSSPDF
J: TRBJ1-1; V: TRBV2; CDR3: CASKAGGAGTEAFF
J: TRBJ1-1; V: TRBV2; CDR3: CANERSTEAFF
J: TRBJ2-3; V: TRBV4-1; CDR3: CASRSTSGVTDTQYF
J: TRBJ1-2; V: TRBV13; CDR3: CASSLGGLGDQDGYTF
J: TRBJ2-3; V: TRBV5-1; CDR3: CASSLTSGRVDTQYF
J: TRBJ1-5; V: TRBV29-1; CDR3: CSVSGQGSNQPQHF
J: TRBJ2-7; V: TRBV10-1; CDR3: CASSGGHPGSYEQYF
J: TRBJ1-4; V: TRBV6-1; CDR3: CASSEGTGGNEKLFF
J: TRBJ1-5; V: TRBV27; CDR3: CASSLSGQGNQPQHF
J: TRBJ1-2; V: TRBV7-9; CDR3: CASVPGVDYGYTF
J: TRBJ1-3; V: TRBV30; CDR3: CACTGTGADSGNTIYF
J: TRBJ1-3; V: TRBV9; CDR3: CASSPWTGNSGNTIYF
J: TRBJ2-1; V: TRBV5-8; CDR3: CASSLAMAHEQFF
J: TRBJ2-1; V: TRBV7-3; CDR3: CASSLTSGREQFF
J: TRBJ2-1; V: TRBV6-5; CDR3: CASSYDGLTYNEQFF
J: TRBJ2-1; V: TRBV10-3; CDR3: CAIAIAGGVGEQFF
J: TRBJ2-5; V: TRBV28; CDR3: CASTETGVRETQYF
J: TRBJ2-1; V: TRBV7-6; CDR3: CASSSQGPPEQFF
J: TRBJ1-1; V: TRBV2; CDR3: CASSEAARGRGSTEAFF
J: TRBJ2-6; V: TRBV30; CDR3: CAWSNLAGSGANVLTF
J: TRBJ2-1; V: TRBV29-1; CDR3: CSVLDYYLGNEQFF
J: TRBJ2-7; V: TRBV7-8; CDR3: CASSFGGTGTGTYEQYF
J: TRBJ1-5; V: TRBV28; CDR3: CASRQDGSNQPQHF
J: TRBJ1-1; V: TRBV10-1; CDR3: CASSESTGVNTEAFF
J: TRBJ1-2; V: TRBV30; CDR3: CAWSPLGGGYTF
J: TRBJ2-1; V: TRBV2; CDR3: CATSGSGPTKNEQFF
J: TRBJ2-2; V: TRBV4-1; CDR3: CASSYTGTSGRGRENTGELFF
J: TRBJ1-2; V: TRBV27; CDR3: CASSPGVGLIYGYTF
J: TRBJ2-7; V: TRBV10-3; CDR3: CAISESLASNEQYF
J: TRBJ1-2; V: TRBV2; CDR3: CASSSGAGFNYGYTF
J: TRBJ2-1; V: TRBV4-2; CDR3: CASSQAGTSGPYEQFF
J: TRBJ2-3; V: TRBV30; CDR3: CAWRYRGGSTDTQYF
J: TRBJ2-1; V: TRBV18; CDR3: CASSPVLLAGHKIYNEQFF
J: TRBJ1-2; V: TRBV9; CDR3: CASRGGGNEVYGYTF